This T cell receptor (beta chain) was sequenced during a study of cytomegalovirus exposure and HLA in healthy donors. Broader study findings: Later analysis showed most CMV-associated TCR beta chains appearing HLA-restricted.

About this clone itself: The antigen is unknown.

With 60 Vbeta and 13 Jbeta primers, the PCR was carried out. TCRdb's table, derived via immunoSEQ multiplex PCR, lists solely in-frame clones and lacks some. The data contain a few hundred thousand clones, 65% to 80% of them singletons. CDR3 size: 13 residues. V dropped 1 base and J dropped 4 bases, with 8 bases sitting between them. Per germline, CDR1 SGHVS and CDR2 FQNEAQ. The specimen was PBMCs. The TCR sequence derives from a girl aged 2-10 years in good health and CMV-seronegative. V gene TRBV7-8 combines with J gene TRBJ2-7; TRBD2 might be the D (6 bases). The CDR3 sequence is CASSLGLAYEQYF. The CDR3 DNA reads as TGTGCCAGCAGCTTAGGGCTAGCGTACGAGCAGTACTTC.